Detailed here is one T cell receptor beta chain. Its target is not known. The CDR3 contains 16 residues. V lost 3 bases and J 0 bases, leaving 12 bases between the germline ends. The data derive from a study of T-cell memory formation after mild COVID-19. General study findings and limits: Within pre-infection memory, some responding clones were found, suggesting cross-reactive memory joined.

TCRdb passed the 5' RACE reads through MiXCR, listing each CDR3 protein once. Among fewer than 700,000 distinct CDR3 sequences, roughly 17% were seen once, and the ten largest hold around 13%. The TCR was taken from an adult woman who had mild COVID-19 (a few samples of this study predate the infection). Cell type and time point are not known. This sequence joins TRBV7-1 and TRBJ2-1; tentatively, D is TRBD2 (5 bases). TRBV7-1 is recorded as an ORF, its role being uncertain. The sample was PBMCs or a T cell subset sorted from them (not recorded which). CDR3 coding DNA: TGTGCCAGCAGCTCCTCCTGGACTTTCTCCTACAATGAGCAGTTCTTC. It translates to CASSSSWTFSYNEQFF.